A selection of T cell receptor beta chains follows, all from one sample in a study of blood T cell repertoires in COVID-19. TCRdb keeps only in-frame clones here, not all; method: immunoSEQ multiplex PCR. There are around 110,000 clones in the sample; roughly nine tenths occur only once, and less than 2% lies in the top ten. What was sequenced was peripheral blood. These receptors originate from a human donor with active COVID-19. The donor label of this sample is uncertain. Both conserved end residues are part of each CDR3. D genes are given only for firm matches. Expanded clones are given a class, and other clones once, few, many or no size at all.

>TRBD1|TRBJ1-1|-|TRBV9
TGTGCCAGCAGCGTAGGACAGGGGAACACTGAAGCTTTCTTT
CASSVGQGNTEAFF
>TRBD1|TRBJ1-3|-|TRBV4-1
TGCGCCAGCAGCCAAGCCCGACAGGGGGCGCGAGGAAACACCATATATTTT
CASSQARQGARGNTIYF
>TRBD1|TRBJ2-2|-|TRBV7-9
TGTGCCAGCAAGGGGGCCCTCACCGGGGAGCTGTTTTTT
CASKGALTGELFF
>-|TRBJ2-7|-|TRBV11-3
TGTGCCAGCAGGGCTCGATCCTACGAGCAGTACTTC
CASRARSYEQYF
>-|TRBJ1-1|-|TRBV18
TGTGCCAGCTCACCAAAGGGAACGGGATCCAGCAGCACTGAAGCTTTCTTT
CASSPKGTGSSSTEAFF
>-|TRBJ1-1|-|TRBV6-5
TGTGCCAGCAGGCCTTCTTCAGGTACTGAAGCTTTCTTT
CASRPSSGTEAFF
>TRBD2|TRBJ2-3|-|TRBV7-2
TGTGCCAGCAGCTCCTCGCGGGGGGGACGCACAGATACGCAGTATTTT
CASSSSRGGRTDTQYF
>-|TRBJ2-5|once|TRBV19
TGTGCCAGTAGTTTGGAGAGGACAGAGCTCGAGACCCAGTACTTC
CASSLERTELETQYF
>-|TRBJ2-1|-|TRBV24-1
TGTGCCACCCAACCCCCCGCAGGGGACCAGTTCTTC
CATQPPAGDQFF
>TRBD2|TRBJ2-1|-|TRBV9
TGTGCCAGCAGCGGCCGTTCTAGCGGGGTGTTCGATGAGCAGTTCTTC
CASSGRSSGVFDEQFF
>-|TRBJ2-1|-|TRBV5-1
TGCGCCAGCAGCTTGGTACAGGGCCCCTACAATGAGCAGTTCTTC
CASSLVQGPYNEQFF
>TRBD2|TRBJ2-1|-|TRBV19
TGTGCCAGTAGTATACTTAGCGGGGGCTACAATGAGCAGTTCTTC
CASSILSGGYNEQFF
>-|TRBJ2-3|-|TRBV10-2
TGCGCCAGCAGTGACAGGGTAACAGATACGCAGTATTTT
CASSDRVTDTQYF
>-|TRBJ2-5|-|TRBV28
TGTGCCAGCAGTTTTGACAGGAGCCTTCAAGAGACCCAGTACTTC
CASSFDRSLQETQYF
>-|TRBJ2-3|-|TRBV5-4
TGTGCCAGCAGCTTGGATGGGACTAGCACAGATACGCAGTATTTT
CASSLDGTSTDTQYF
>-|TRBJ2-1|-|TRBV2
TGTGCCAGCAGTGATAGTTGGAGCTCCTACAATGAGCAGTTCTTC
CASSDSWSSYNEQFF
>TRBD1|TRBJ1-2|-|TRBV12-3/TRBV12-4
TGTGCCAGCAGCCTCAGGGGGATCTATGGCTACACCTTC
CASSLRGIYGYTF
>TRBD1|TRBJ1-2|-|TRBV7-2
TGTGCCGCAGGGACAGGGGGCCTAGGGGCCTATGGCTACACCTTC
CAAGTGGLGAYGYTF
>TRBD1|TRBJ2-6|-|TRBV7-8
TGTGCCAGCAGCAACGACAGACTGACAGGGGTTAACTCTGGGGCCAACGTCCTGACTTTC
CASSNDRLTGVNSGANVLTF
>-|TRBJ2-5|-|TRBV4-1
TGCGCCAGCAGCCAAGCCGTCACACAAGAGACCCAGTACTTC
CASSQAVTQETQYF
>TRBD1|TRBJ1-2|-|TRBV6-6
TGTGCCAGCTCTTCCTCCGTGGCAGGGGGCGCTTACGGCTACACCTTC
CASSSSVAGGAYGYTF
>-|TRBJ1-2|-|TRBV4-3
TGCGCCAGCAGCCAAGATAGGGGGGGCGGATACTATGGCTACACCTTC
CASSQDRGGGYYGYTF
>TRBD1|TRBJ1-2|-|TRBV19
TGTGCCAGTAGTACGTACCGGGACAGGGTACAAAGTGGCTACACCTTC
CASSTYRDRVQSGYTF
>TRBD1|TRBJ1-4|-|TRBV27
TGTGCCAGCAGCATGGACAGGCTTAATGAAAAACTGTTTTTT
CASSMDRLNEKLFF
>-|TRBJ2-7|-|TRBV21-1
TGTGCCAGCAGCCTATTGCGGGGGGCGTTCAAGTACGAGCAGTACTTC
CASSLLRGAFKYEQYF
>-|TRBJ1-1|-|TRBV12-5
TGTGCTAGTGGTTTGGACAGCAGGCCCCTGGAAGCTTTCTTT
CASGLDSRPLEAFF
>-|TRBJ2-1|-|TRBV9
TGTGCCAGCAGCTCAAACCAGGGATCCTACAATGAGCAGTTCTTC
CASSSNQGSYNEQFF
>-|TRBJ1-5|few|TRBV12-3/TRBV12-4
TGTGCCAGCAGGCCGGGTAGCAATCAGCCCCAGCATTTT
CASRPGSNQPQHF
>-|TRBJ1-3|-|TRBV6-5
TGTGCCAGCTCGAACGGGGGGTCTGGAAACACCATATATTTT
CASSNGGSGNTIYF
>TRBD1|TRBJ1-6|-|TRBV6-5
TGTGCCAGCAGCACCGGGACAGGGAATTCACCCCTCCACTTT
CASSTGTGNSPLHF
>TRBD1|TRBJ1-3|-|TRBV5-1
TGCGCCAGCAGCTTGAGGCCGACAGGGAATAGCGGAAACACCATATATTTT
CASSLRPTGNSGNTIYF
>TRBD1|TRBJ2-7|-|TRBV6-2/TRBV6-3
TGTGCCAGCAGTTACCCGGACAGGGGGAGGCACGAGCAGTACTTC
CASSYPDRGRHEQYF
>TRBD1|TRBJ1-2|-|TRBV6-5
TGTGCCAGCAGTATTACGGGACAGAGTAACTATGGCTACACCTTC
CASSITGQSNYGYTF
>TRBD1|TRBJ1-2|-|TRBV5-6
TGTGCCAGCAGCTTGGCCCCTCGGGGACAGGGCTATGGCTACACCTTC
CASSLAPRGQGYGYTF
>TRBD1|TRBJ2-3|-|TRBV29-1
TGCAGCGTTGTGGGACAGGTGGGAGCCGATACGCAGTATTTT
CSVVGQVGADTQYF
>TRBD2|TRBJ2-1|-|TRBV19
TGTGCCAGTAGTAACGGCGGGGGGTACAATGAGCAGTTCTTC
CASSNGGGYNEQFF
>TRBD1|TRBJ1-4|-|TRBV4-1
TGCGCCAGCAGTCCTTTGGACAGGGGGCGGAATGAAAAACTGTTTTTT
CASSPLDRGRNEKLFF
>TRBD2|TRBJ2-2|-|TRBV9
TGTGCCAGCAGCGCGTCGTTCTTAAGCGGGGGGGCTATCGGGGAGCTGTTTTTT
CASSASFLSGGAIGELFF
>TRBD1|TRBJ2-6|-|TRBV3-1/TRBV3-2
TGTGCCAGCAGCCAAACCGGGACAGGGTTTTGTGGGGCCAACGTCCTGACTTTC
CASSQTGTGFCGANVLTF
>TRBD2|TRBJ2-7|-|TRBV28
TGTGCCAGCAGTTTAGGTAGCGGGGGATCTTACGAGCAGTACTTC
CASSLGSGGSYEQYF
>-|TRBJ2-7|once|TRBV29-1
TGCAGCGTTGGCAGGGATAGTTACGAGCAGTACTTC
CSVGRDSYEQYF
>-|TRBJ2-1|-|TRBV18
TGTGCCAGCTCGCCAGGGGGCGGGGGGATCTCCTACAATGAGCAGTTCTTC
CASSPGGGGISYNEQFF
>TRBD1|TRBJ2-1|-|TRBV5-4
TGTGCCAGCAGCTTGGAAGGGTTATCGTCGGACAGGGTCCACAATGAGCAGTTCTTC
CASSLEGLSSDRVHNEQFF
>TRBD2|TRBJ2-1|-|TRBV6-2/TRBV6-3
TGTGCCAGCAGTACGGGGGGGTCGCTGGGGCAGTTCTTC
CASSTGGSLGQFF
>TRBD1|TRBJ1-2|-|TRBV27
TGTGCCAGCAGTCGGACAGGGAACTATGGCTACACCTTC
CASSRTGNYGYTF
>TRBD1|TRBJ1-1|-|TRBV5-6
TGTGCCAGCACCTGGGGGACAGGGATTGACACTGAAGCTTTCTTT
CASTWGTGIDTEAFF
>-|TRBJ2-1|-|TRBV19
TGTGCCAGTAGTATCGGTTTGACAGGCCGCCACAATGAGCAGTTCTTC
CASSIGLTGRHNEQFF
>-|TRBJ2-5|-|TRBV18
TGTGCCAGCTCACCTCAACGCGGCGGACAGCAAGAGACCCAGTACTTC
CASSPQRGGQQETQYF
>TRBD1|TRBJ2-7|-|TRBV7-2
TGTGCCAGCAGCTTCGACCGGGACAGCGGTTGGTCCGAGCAGTACTTC
CASSFDRDSGWSEQYF
>TRBD2|TRBJ2-3|-|TRBV19
TGTGCCAGTAATGTCGCAGCGGGGGGCTCCACAGATACGCAGTATTTT
CASNVAAGGSTDTQYF
>-|TRBJ1-3|-|TRBV2
TGTGCCAGCAGTGTAGGACACCGGAACACCATATATTTT
CASSVGHRNTIYF
>-|TRBJ2-3|once|TRBV5-4
TGTGCCAGCAGCATCGGGTTCGGGGAAGCAGATACGCAGTATTTT
CASSIGFGEADTQYF
>-|TRBJ2-3|once|TRBV7-9
TGTGCCAGCAGCTTAGCAGCGTTTCGAGATACGCAGTATTTT
CASSLAAFRDTQYF
>-|TRBJ1-2|-|TRBV3-1/TRBV3-2
TGTGCCAGCAGCCAACACGCAGGGGTGTATGGCTACACCTTC
CASSQHAGVYGYTF
>-|TRBJ2-7|-|TRBV5-1
TGCGCCAGCAGCTTGGCCTCCATAGAGCCCTACGAGCAGTACTTC
CASSLASIEPYEQYF